The 9 T cell receptor beta chains presented below share a single source sample, sequenced in a study of CD8 T cells in ankylosing spondylitis. MiXCR, run by TCRdb on the 5' RACE reads, gives a single entry per CDR3 protein. The table has fewer than 250,000 distinct CDR3 sequences, 8% to 11% seen once. Sequencing used blood, either unsorted or a sorted T cell fraction (not recorded which). These receptors originate from a male donor with ankylosing spondylitis or in good health (not recorded which).

V is TRBV10-2 and J is TRBJ2-1; no reliable D call. Germline V gene lookup returns CDR1 WSHSY and CDR2 SAAADI. Trimming cost V 6 bases and J 5 bases, with 11 bases left between them. This CDR3 comprises 13 residues. The chain's CDR3 is CASRSGRDNEQFF. For the CDR3, the DNA is TGCGCCAGCAGAAGTGGGCGTGACAATGAGCAGTTCTTC.

The sample holds one count of this clonotype. An end of the junction does not agree with germline; a read error may underlie this. The chain uses TRBV28 and TRBJ2-2; TRBD1 is a possible D gene (5 bases). This CDR3 region has 12 residues. Germline CDR1 is MDHEN and CDR2 is SYDVKM. The CDR3, as DNA: TGTGCCAACAGTCCAGGGTTCGGGGAGCTGTTTTTT. It encodes CANSPGFGELFF.

The chain's CDR3 is CASSIFGDGYQPQHF. The CDR3 nucleotides read TGTGCCAGTAGTATATTCGGGGACGGATATCAGCCCCAGCATTTT. The J gene is TRBJ1-5, the V gene TRBV19, with a weak D call TRBD1 (5 bases). The V gene lost 2 bases and the J gene lost 5 bases, with 13 bases spanning the gap. CDR1 is LNHDA and CDR2 is SQIVND in the germline V gene (reference sequence). The CDR3 is 15 residues long.

This clonotype was detected many times. The chain combines TRBV5-1 with TRBJ2-3; 7 nucleotides line up with TRBD1. This CDR3 spans 14 amino acids. After removal of 7 bases from V and 0 bases from J, the junction contained 5 bases not matched to a gene. Germline CDR1 is SGHRS and CDR2 is YFSETQ. The DNA of the CDR3 is TGCGCCAGCTCACCGGGACAGAGCACAGATACGCAGTATTTT. Its translation is CASSPGQSTDTQYF.

This clonotype was observed at least ten times. The rearrangement joins TRBV4-1 to TRBJ2-7; 7 nucleotides match TRBD2. Germline V gene sequence: CDR1 MGHRA, CDR2 YSYEKL. The CDR3 length is 14 residues. V shed 1 base and J 5 bases; nucleotides not matched to a gene: 5. The CDR3, as DNA: TGCGCCAGCAGCCAAGGGGGAGGGAGGAACGAGCAGTACTTC. Translating gives CASSQGGGRNEQYF.

On this clonotype itself: A clone one base away is much larger, so this may be a read error. This sequence joins TRBV12-3 or TRBV12-4 and TRBJ2-1, with TRBD2 identical over 8 bases. The CDR3 is made up of 16 amino acids. V dropped 5 bases and J dropped 3; count of bases not matched to a gene: 9. The CDR3: CASSPGGEESYNEQFF. CDR3 in DNA: TGTGCCAGCAGTCCGGGGGGGGAAGAGAGCTACAATGAGCAGTTCTTC.

The rearrangement uses TRBV5-1 and TRBJ2-2; D gene ambiguous. The V gene lost 0 bases and the J gene lost 3 bases, with 9 bases spanning the gap. CDR3 length: 15 amino acids. Germline values: CDR1 SGHRS, CDR2 YFSETQ. CDR3 nucleotides: TGCGCCAGCAGCTTGGGATCAGGAGACACCGGGGAGCTGTTTTTT. Translating it yields CASSLGSGDTGELFF.

This clonotype has at least ten counts. The chain employs TRBV6-1 and TRBJ2-3, with D unresolved. Trimming left V 6 bases short and J 0 bases short, with 13 bases between. In germline, CDR1 is MNHNS, CDR2 SASEGT. There are 15 residues in the CDR3. The CDR3 here is CASRAGRSSTDTQYF. CDR3 DNA: TGTGCCAGCAGGGCTGGGCGTTCTAGCACAGATACGCAGTATTTT.

This clonotype was picked up many times. The chain employs TRBV20-1 and TRBJ2-5; 8 bases agree with TRBD2. Germline CDR1 DFQATT, CDR2 SNEGSKA (reference sequence). Unmatched junction bases numbered 6, after V lost 0 bases and J lost 3 bases. The CDR3 spans 15 residues. This CDR3 reads CSARDLREGKETQYF. The CDR3 region has the DNA TGCAGTGCTAGAGATCTCCGGGAGGGCAAAGAGACCCAGTACTTC.